This record concerns one T cell receptor beta chain sequence. This entry belongs to a study of T cell changes during pregnancy in multiple sclerosis. Repertoires were generated with immunoSEQ multiplex PCR, while TCRdb's copy carries only in-frame clones and drops some. The data show 70,000 to 75,000 clones, approximately 86% seen once. V shed 1 base and J shed 10 bases, with 20 bases lying between them. The length of the CDR3 is 16 residues. Per germline, CDR1 SNHLY and CDR2 FYNNEI. The rearrangement links TRBV2 to TRBJ1-5; D is ambiguous. The material was peripheral blood, obtained before pregnancy. The sequence came from a female donor with multiple sclerosis, enrolled in a pregnancy study. CDR3 coding DNA: TGTGCCAGCAGTGAAGGGACCGGTGTCGGAGGTTCCCCCCAGCATTTT. It encodes CASSEGTGVGGSPQHF.